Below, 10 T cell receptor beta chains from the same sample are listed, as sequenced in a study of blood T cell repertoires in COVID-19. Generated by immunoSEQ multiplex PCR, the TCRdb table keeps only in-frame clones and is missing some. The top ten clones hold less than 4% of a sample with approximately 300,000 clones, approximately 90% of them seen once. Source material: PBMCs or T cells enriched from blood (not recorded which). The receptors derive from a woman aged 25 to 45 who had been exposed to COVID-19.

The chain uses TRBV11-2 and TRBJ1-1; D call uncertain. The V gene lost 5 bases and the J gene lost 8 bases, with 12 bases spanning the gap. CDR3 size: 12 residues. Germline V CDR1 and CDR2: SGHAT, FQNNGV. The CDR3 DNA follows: TGTGCCAGCAGCCTCGACAACTTAGAAGCTTTCTTT. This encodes CASSLDNLEAFF.

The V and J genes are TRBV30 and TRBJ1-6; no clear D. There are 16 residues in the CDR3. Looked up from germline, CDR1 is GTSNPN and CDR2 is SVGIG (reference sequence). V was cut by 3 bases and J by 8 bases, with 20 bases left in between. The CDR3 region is CAWRGRTDPWDSPLHF. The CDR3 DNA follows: TGTGCCTGGAGAGGTCGTACAGACCCCTGGGATTCACCCCTCCACTTT. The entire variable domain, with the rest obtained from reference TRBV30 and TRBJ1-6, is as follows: SQTIHQWPATLVQPVGSPLSLECTVEGTSNPNLYWYRQAAGRGLQLLFYSVGIGQISSEVPQNLSASRPQDRQFILSSKKLLLSDSGFYLCAWRGRTDPWDSPLHFGNGTRLTVT.

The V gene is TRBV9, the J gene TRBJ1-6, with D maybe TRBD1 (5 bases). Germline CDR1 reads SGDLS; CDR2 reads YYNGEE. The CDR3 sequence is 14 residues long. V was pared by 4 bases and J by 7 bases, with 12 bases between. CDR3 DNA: TGTGCCAGCAGCACCGACAGATACAATTCACCCCTCCACTTT. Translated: CASSTDRYNSPLHF.

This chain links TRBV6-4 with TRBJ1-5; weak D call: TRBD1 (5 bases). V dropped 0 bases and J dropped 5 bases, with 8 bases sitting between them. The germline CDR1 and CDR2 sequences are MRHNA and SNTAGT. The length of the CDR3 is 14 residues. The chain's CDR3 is CASSDSPGHQPQHF. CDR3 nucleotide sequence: TGTGCCAGCAGTGACTCCCCAGGGCATCAGCCCCAGCATTTT.

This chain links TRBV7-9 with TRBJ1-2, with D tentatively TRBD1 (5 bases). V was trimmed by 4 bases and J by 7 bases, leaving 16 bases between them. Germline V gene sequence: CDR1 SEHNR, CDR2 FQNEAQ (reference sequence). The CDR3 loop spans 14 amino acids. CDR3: CASSSGEVGFGYTF. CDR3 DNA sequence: TGTGCCAGCAGCTCGGGGGAAGTTGGTTTTGGCTACACCTTC.

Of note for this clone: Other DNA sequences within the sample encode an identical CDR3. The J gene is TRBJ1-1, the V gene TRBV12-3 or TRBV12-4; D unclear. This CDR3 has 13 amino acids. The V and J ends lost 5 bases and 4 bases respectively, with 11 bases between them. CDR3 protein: CASSPTGFTEAFF. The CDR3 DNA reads TGTGCCAGCAGTCCCACGGGGTTCACTGAAGCTTTCTTT.

In nucleotides, the CDR3 is TGTGCCAGTAGTCAACAGGTGAAGTATAGCAATCAGCCCCAGCATTTT. It specifies CASSQQVKYSNQPQHF. The chain is built from TRBV19 and TRBJ1-5, with a weak D call TRBD1 (5 bases). The CDR3 covers 16 residues. Per the germline V gene, CDR1 is LNHDA and CDR2 is SQIVND (reference sequence). Trimming took off 5 bases at V and 0 bases at J, with 14 bases between the two ends. The full variable domain, with the rest looked up from reference TRBV19 and TRBJ1-5, is DGGITQSPKYLFRKEGQNVTLSCEQNLNHDAMYWYRQDPGQGLRLIYYSQIVNDFQKGDIAEGYSVSREKKESFPLTVTSAQKNPTAFYLCASSQQVKYSNQPQHFGDGTRLSIL.

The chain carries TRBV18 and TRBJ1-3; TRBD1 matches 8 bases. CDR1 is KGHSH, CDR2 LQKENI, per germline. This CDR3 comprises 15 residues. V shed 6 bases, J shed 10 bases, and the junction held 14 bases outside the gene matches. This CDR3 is CASSPGTGLEGTIYF. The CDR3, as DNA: TGTGCCAGCTCGCCCGGGACAGGCCTTGAAGGAACCATATATTTT.

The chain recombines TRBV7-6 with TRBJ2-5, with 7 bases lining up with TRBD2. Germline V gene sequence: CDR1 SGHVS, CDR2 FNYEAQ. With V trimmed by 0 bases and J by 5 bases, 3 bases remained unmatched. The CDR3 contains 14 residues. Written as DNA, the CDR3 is TGTGCCAGCAGCTTAGCGGTGGGGGGGGAGACCCAGTACTTC. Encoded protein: CASSLAVGGETQYF.

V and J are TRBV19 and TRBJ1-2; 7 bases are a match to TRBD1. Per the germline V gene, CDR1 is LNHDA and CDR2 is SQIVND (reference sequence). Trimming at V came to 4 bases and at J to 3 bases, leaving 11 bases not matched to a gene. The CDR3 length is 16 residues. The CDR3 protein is CASSNLWDSDYYGYTF. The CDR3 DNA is TGTGCCAGTAGTAATCTCTGGGACAGCGATTACTATGGCTACACCTTC. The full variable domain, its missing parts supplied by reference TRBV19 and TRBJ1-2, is DGGITQSPKYLFRKEGQNVTLSCEQNLNHDAMYWYRQDPGQGLRLIYYSQIVNDFQKGDIAEGYSVSREKKESFPLTVTSAQKNPTAFYLCASSNLWDSDYYGYTFGSGTRLTVV.